This TCR beta chain was observed in a study of T cells in Graves' hyperthyroidism and ophthalmopathy. Only a few counts were recorded for this clonotype. Its antigen is unidentified. The TCR beta CDR3 regions underwent amplification using RNA transcripts as the source. The HTBI primer set served for first-round RT-PCR of the TCR CDR3. TCRdb analysed the multiplex PCR reads with MiXCR anew, one entry per CDR3 protein. Of 550,000 to 600,000 distinct CDR3 sequences in the sample, 40% to 55% were seen once. Study-wide points: Median prediction lead before ophthalmopathy onset was 5 to 7.5 months with the model. Blood held most thyroid clonotypes expanded above 0.001 frequency.

Trimming took off 1 base at V and 10 bases at J, with 11 bases between the two ends. This CDR3 has 14 amino acids. CDR1 and CDR2 from the germline V gene are LGHNA and YSLEER. Sequencing used peripheral blood or thyroid tissue (not recorded which). This chain joins TRBV4-3 and TRBJ1-6; D is uncertain. This clonotype was sampled from an adult woman with Graves' disease, either hyperthyroidism or ophthalmopathy (not recorded which). The CDR3 bases are TGCGCCAGCAGCCAAGCCGGCGGTGGGTCACCCCTCCACTTT. Its protein product is CASSQAGGGSPLHF.